One sample yielded the 14 T cell receptor beta chains listed below, sequenced in a study of OX40 agonist ivuxolimab in advanced cancers. Receptor amplification or capture employed the immunoSEQ multiplex PCR assay. Drawn from immuneACCESS, this table holds only the in-frame rearrangements with V and J called that TCRdb kept. Clones are partly lost; checked studies trace under half to an unresolved V gene and leave the rest unexplained. Here the sample has 40,000 or so clones; 88% occur a single time. The top ten hold around 12% of the sample. The sample consisted of CD4+ or CD8+ T cells sorted from blood, taken in a trial of the OX40 agonist ivuxolimab. The receptors stem from an adult with an advanced solid tumor such as melanoma, head and neck, liver or kidney cancer.

V gene TRBV28 combines with J gene TRBJ1-1; D may be TRBD1 (5 bases). The germline V gene has CDR1 MDHEN and CDR2 SYDVKM. This CDR3 contains 14 residues. Between the trimmed V and J ends, which lost 0 bases and 5 bases, there was a span of 10 bases. In DNA form, the CDR3 reads TGTGCCAGCAGTTTATGGAGGGGCTCTACTGAAGCTTTCTTT. Translating gives CASSLWRGSTEAFF.

This clone is medium-sized. The genes are TRBV7-8 and TRBJ1-1; TRBD1 aligns across 7 bases. The ends lost 1 base at V and 5 bases at J; junction bases unmatched: 13. This CDR3 is built from 17 residues. CDR1 is SGHVS and CDR2 is FQNEAQ in the germline V gene. The CDR3 region is CASSLEVSGGIMTEAFF. The CDR3, as DNA: TGTGCCAGCAGCTTAGAGGTATCAGGGGGTATAATGACTGAAGCTTTCTTT.

The CDR3 spells CASSWDSYNSPLHF. The DNA for the CDR3 is TGTGCCAGCAGTTGGGACAGTTATAATTCACCCCTCCACTTT. The rearrangement joins TRBV6-1 to TRBJ1-6; TRBD1 matches at 7 bases. Losses at the gene ends were 5 bases for V and 4 bases for J; bases not matched to a gene: 2. This CDR3 has 14 amino acids. Germline V gene data show CDR1 as MNHNS and CDR2 as SASEGT.

The genes are TRBV19 and TRBJ2-1; D is uncertain. Deletions cut 5 bases from V and 0 bases from J, with 11 bases between. Germline values: CDR1 LNHDA, CDR2 SQIVND (reference sequence). The CDR3 runs to 15 residues. CDR3 coding DNA: TGTGCCAGTAGTCCTCGCTTTAGCTCCTACAATGAGCAGTTCTTC. Protein: CASSPRFSSYNEQFF. Based on the CDR3 plus reference TRBV19 and TRBJ2-1, the full variable domain is DGGITQSPKYLFRKEGQNVTLSCEQNLNHDAMYWYRQDPGQGLRLIYYSQIVNDFQKGDIAEGYSVSREKKESFPLTVTSAQKNPTAFYLCASSPRFSSYNEQFFGPGTRLTVL.

The chain links TRBV13 to TRBJ1-3, with 8 bases identical to TRBD1. V shed 4 bases, J shed 4 bases, and the junction held 3 bases outside the gene matches. Looked up from germline, CDR1 is PRHDT and CDR2 is FYEKMQ (reference sequence). The CDR3 covers 14 residues. DNA for the CDR3: TGTGCCAGCAGCTCGACAGGGGTCGGAAACACCATATATTTT. Translation gives CASSSTGVGNTIYF. The full variable domain, in which reference TRBV13 and TRBJ1-3 provide the parts outside the CDR3, is AAGVIQSPRHLIKEKRETATLKCYPIPRHDTVYWYQQGPGQDPQFLISFYEKMQSDKGSIPDRFSAQQFSDYHSELNMSSLELGDSALYFCASSSTGVGNTIYFGEGSWLTVV.

The chain carries TRBV5-3 and TRBJ2-1, with TRBD1 matching over 7 bases. TRBV5-3 is an ORF; its function is uncertain. The CDR3 has 16 amino acids. V lost 3 bases to trimming and J lost 7 bases; unmatched junction nucleotides: 13. The CDR3 protein is CARSSPRGPQGNEQFF. CDR3 coding DNA: TGTGCCAGAAGCTCGCCGAGGGGGCCCCAAGGGAATGAGCAGTTCTTC.

The V gene is TRBV5-1, the J gene TRBJ2-7; D unresolved. The ends were cut back, 0 bases at V and 2 bases at J, with 15 bases in the middle. In germline, CDR1 is SGHRS, CDR2 YFSETQ. The CDR3 covers 16 residues. CDR3 DNA: TGCGCCAGCAGCTTGGCCTTAGGTCAGGAGCCCTACGAGCAGTACTTC. This encodes CASSLALGQEPYEQYF.

The chain carries TRBV7-9 and TRBJ2-1; D is unclear. Trimming stripped 5 bases from V and 3 bases from J, with 14 bases between. CDR3 size: 15 residues. Germline CDR1 reads SEHNR; CDR2 reads FQNEAQ (reference sequence). The CDR3, as DNA: TGTGCCAGCAGCCCCCCTCGGCCAAGCTACAATGAGCAGTTCTTC. Amino acids: CASSPPRPSYNEQFF.

This clone has a single count. The chain employs TRBV6-4 and TRBJ2-3; D not resolved. CDR1 is MRHNA, CDR2 SNTAGT, per germline. This CDR3 comprises 12 residues. V was cut by 10 bases and J by 4 bases, with 12 bases left in between. In nucleotides, the CDR3 is TGTGCCATCCTCTGGGATTCAGATACGCAGTATTTT. As protein: CAILWDSDTQYF.

The chain carries TRBV19 and TRBJ1-1; tentative D call: TRBD1 (6 bases). Per germline, CDR1 LNHDA and CDR2 SQIVND (reference sequence). The CDR3 runs to 15 residues. The V end lost 5 bases, the J end lost 5 bases, and 18 bases lay between the germline ends. CDR3 sequence reads: CASSSETGGVTEAFF. The CDR3 nucleotides read TGTGCCAGTAGTTCAGAGACAGGAGGGGTGACTGAAGCTTTCTTT. Based on the CDR3 plus reference TRBV19 and TRBJ1-1, the full variable domain is DGGITQSPKYLFRKEGQNVTLSCEQNLNHDAMYWYRQDPGQGLRLIYYSQIVNDFQKGDIAEGYSVSREKKESFPLTVTSAQKNPTAFYLCASSSETGGVTEAFFGQGTRLTVV.

The chain recombines TRBV4-2 with TRBJ2-7; D call uncertain. CDR3 size: 11 residues. Trimming stripped 3 bases from V and 0 bases from J, with 0 bases between. CDR1 is LGHNA, CDR2 YNFKEQ, per germline. This chain's CDR3 is CASSHSYEQYF. CDR3 bases: TGTGCCAGCAGCCACTCCTACGAGCAGTACTTC.

CDR3 amino acids: CASSQVARESTEAFF. As DNA, the CDR3 is TGCGCCAGCAGCCAAGTGGCCAGGGAGTCCACTGAAGCTTTCTTT. The rearrangement links TRBV4-1 to TRBJ1-1, with D perhaps matching TRBD1 (5 bases). Germline V gene sequence: CDR1 MGHRA, CDR2 YSYEKL. CDR3 size: 15 residues. V lost 1 base and J 4 bases, leaving 13 bases between the germline ends.

This clone appeared once. This chain connects TRBV11-3 to TRBJ2-5; maybe TRBD1 (5 bases). V was clipped by 3 bases and J by 0 bases, with 11 bases between them. Germline V gene data show CDR1 as SGHNT and CDR2 as YENEEA. The CDR3 spans 15 residues. CDR3 sequence reads: CASSLAGMDQETQYF. The DNA of the CDR3 is TGTGCCAGCAGCTTGGCAGGGATGGACCAAGAGACCCAGTACTTC.

The chain combines TRBV7-9 with TRBJ2-5, with TRBD2 matching 9 bases. With V trimmed by 5 bases and J by 5 bases, 9 bases remained unmatched. CDR1 is SEHNR and CDR2 is FQNEAQ in the germline V gene (reference sequence). The CDR3 is 15 residues long. The DNA for the CDR3 is TGTGCCAGCAGCCCCTCAACTAGCGGGCGCGAGACCCAGTACTTC. Protein product: CASSPSTSGRETQYF.